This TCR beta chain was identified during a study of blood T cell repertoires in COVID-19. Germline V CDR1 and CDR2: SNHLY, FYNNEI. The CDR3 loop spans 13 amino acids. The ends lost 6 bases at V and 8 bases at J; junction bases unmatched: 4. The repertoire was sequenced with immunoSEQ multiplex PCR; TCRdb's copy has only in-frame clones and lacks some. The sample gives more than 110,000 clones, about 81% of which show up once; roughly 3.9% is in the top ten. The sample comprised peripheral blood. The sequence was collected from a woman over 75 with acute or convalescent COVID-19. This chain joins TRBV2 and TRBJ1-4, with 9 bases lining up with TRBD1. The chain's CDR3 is CASRQGALEKLFF. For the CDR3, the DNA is TGTGCCAGCAGACAGGGGGCTCTGGAAAAACTGTTTTTT.